One sample yielded the 15 T cell receptor beta chains listed below, sequenced in a study of neurological immune-mediated disorders. TCRdb analysed the 5' RACE reads with MiXCR anew, one entry per CDR3 protein. The sample lists about 66,000 distinct CDR3 sequences; almost 3.5% were seen once. The sequenced material came from PBMCs. Every receptor here comes from a man between 40 and 49 years old with multiple sclerosis.

This clonotype was detected many times. The chain employs TRBV5-1 and TRBJ2-7; no clear D gene. Germline values: CDR1 SGHRS, CDR2 YFSETQ. V was trimmed by 4 bases and J by 2 bases, leaving 10 bases between them. The CDR3 consists of 13 residues. The CDR3 protein is CASSTGPTYEQYF. As DNA, the CDR3 is TGCGCCAGCAGCACCGGACCCACCTACGAGCAGTACTTC.

This clonotype was counted many times. This sequence joins TRBV5-1 and TRBJ2-2; D remains unclear. Per the germline V gene, CDR1 is SGHRS and CDR2 is YFSETQ. The CDR3 length is 13 residues. V shed 0 bases and J shed 7 bases, with 7 bases lying between them. CDR3 sequence: CASSLVGDGELFF. The CDR3 DNA is TGCGCCAGCAGCTTGGTCGGAGACGGGGAGCTGTTTTTT. The variable domain in full, with the rest retrieved from reference TRBV5-1 and TRBJ2-2, is KAGVTQTPRYLIKTRGQQVTLSCSPISGHRSVSWYQQTPGQGLQFLFEYFSETQRNKGNFPGRFSGRQFSNSRSEMNVSTLELGDSALYLCASSLVGDGELFFGEGSRLTVL.

This clonotype was recorded many times. This chain joins TRBV20-1 and TRBJ2-5; 11 positions agree with TRBD2. Germline CDR1 and CDR2: DFQATT and SNEGSKA (reference sequence). J lost 4 bases, V lost 5 bases, and 12 bases had no gene match. This CDR3 spans 16 amino acids. CDR3 bases: TGCAGTGCTCTCGAGGGGATAGCGGGGGGGCGAGAGACCCAGTACTTC. It codes for CSALEGIAGGRETQYF.

The genes are TRBV29-1 and TRBJ2-3; tentative D call: TRBD1 (6 bases). This CDR3 spans 15 amino acids. The ends were cut back, 2 bases at V and 0 bases at J, with 12 bases in the middle. The germline gives CDR1 SQVTM, CDR2 ANQGSEA. Here the CDR3 DNA reads TGCAGCGTTGAACCGACAGGAGCTAGCACAGATACGCAGTATTTT. Translating gives CSVEPTGASTDTQYF.

This clonotype appeared many times. The V and J genes are TRBV20-1 and TRBJ2-5; either TRBD1 or TRBD2 may supply D (5 bases each). The CDR3 covers 13 residues. With 1 base removed from V and 4 bases from J, the gap between germline ends came to 10 bases. Germline V gene sequence: CDR1 DFQATT, CDR2 SNEGSKA (reference sequence). CDR3 loop: CSARGGTSETQYF. The CDR3 DNA reads as TGCAGTGCTAGAGGGGGGACCTCAGAGACCCAGTACTTC.

This clonotype was recorded many times. The J gene is TRBJ2-1, the V gene TRBV3-1; 7 bases are shared with TRBD1. Germline V gives CDR1 LGHDT, CDR2 YNNKEL (reference sequence). J was trimmed by 6 bases and V by 4 bases; bases with no gene match: 6. There are 14 residues in the CDR3. In DNA form, the CDR3 reads TGTGCCAGCAGCCCCACGGACAGGAGCAATGAGCAGTTCTTC. Amino acid sequence: CASSPTDRSNEQFF.

This clonotype was picked up many times. As DNA, the CDR3 is TGTGCCACCAGCAGAGGTTCAACAGAGATGAGCTACACCTTC. It yields the protein CATSRGSTEMSYTF. The genes are TRBV15 and TRBJ1-2, with no clear D. This CDR3 region has 14 residues. Germline V CDR1 and CDR2: LNHNV, YYDKDF (reference sequence). V dropped 1 base and J dropped 9 bases, with 15 bases sitting between them.

This clonotype has ten or more counts. The chain links TRBV5-6 to TRBJ2-7; TRBD1 aligns across 7 bases. The CDR3 length is 14 residues. V shed 4 bases and J 4 bases; nucleotides not matched to a gene: 8. Per germline, CDR1 SGHDT and CDR2 YYEEEE. The CDR3 protein is CASSQGETGYEQYF. The CDR3 nucleotides read TGTGCCAGCAGCCAGGGGGAGACTGGGTACGAGCAGTACTTC.

Many counts were recorded for this clonotype. The chain recombines TRBV5-1 with TRBJ1-4; D remains ambiguous. The CDR3 is 12 amino acids. Trimming stripped 3 bases from V and 7 bases from J, with 7 bases between. The V gene's germline CDR1 is SGHRS and CDR2 YFSETQ. The CDR3 here is CASSSDGEKLFF. The DNA for the CDR3 is TGCGCCAGCAGCTCGGATGGTGAAAAACTGTTTTTT.

This clonotype has a count of ten or more. The rearrangement links TRBV12-3 or TRBV12-4 to TRBJ2-7; D is perhaps TRBD1 or TRBD2 (7 bases each). The CDR3 extends over 15 amino acids. The ends were cut back, 1 base at V and 1 base at J, with 11 bases in the middle. CDR3 region: CASSLVQGGSYEQYF. For the CDR3, the DNA is TGTGCCAGCAGTTTAGTTCAGGGGGGGTCCTACGAGCAGTACTTC.

In this sample, this clonotype turned up many times. The rearrangement links TRBV20-1 to TRBJ1-5, with 9 bases aligning to TRBD1. From germline, CDR1 is DFQATT and CDR2 SNEGSKA (reference sequence). J lost 2 bases, V lost 5 bases, and 4 bases had no gene match. This CDR3 is 14 amino acids long. The CDR3 sequence is CSAARTGGNQPQHF. CDR3 DNA sequence: TGCAGTGCTGCAAGGACAGGGGGCAATCAGCCCCAGCATTTT.

This clonotype was seen ten or more times. The chain joins TRBV6-5 to TRBJ2-6; 7 bases agree with TRBD2. The CDR3 runs 17 residues. Losses at the gene ends were 4 bases for V and 0 bases for J; bases not matched to a gene: 6. Germline-derived CDR1 and CDR2 are MNHEY and SVGAGI. The CDR3 DNA sequence: TGTGCCAGCAGTTCCCTCCCGGGAGGCTCTGGGGCCAACGTCCTGACTTTC. Translated: CASSSLPGGSGANVLTF.

This clonotype was recorded at least ten times. This chain uses TRBV5-5 with TRBJ1-2, with TRBD1 matching over 7 bases. Germline CDR1 SGHKS, CDR2 YYEKEE (reference sequence). This CDR3 is 14 amino acids long. The junction had 3 bases not matched to a gene; V was cut back by 1 base and J by 3 bases. CDR3 DNA sequence: TGTGCCAGCAGCTTGCTCGGGACAGACTATGGCTACACCTTC. Translation gives CASSLLGTDYGYTF.

This clonotype was seen repeatedly, ten times or more. The chain carries TRBV12-3 or TRBV12-4 and TRBJ1-2; D unresolved. The CDR3 has 18 amino acids. Trimming cost V 3 bases and J 2 bases, with 22 bases left between them. In nucleotides, the CDR3 is TGTGCCAGCAGTTTCCAAAACAAGGCCCCCCTTCGAAACTATGGCTACACCTTC. Translating gives CASSFQNKAPLRNYGYTF.

This clonotype was recorded at least ten times. This chain links TRBV7-9 with TRBJ1-1; TRBD1 matches 8 bases. The V segment lost 3 bases and the J segment 1 base; nucleotides outside the gene matches: 4. Germline V gene sequence: CDR1 SEHNR, CDR2 FQNEAQ (reference sequence). CDR3 size: 15 residues. The CDR3 sequence is CASSLAGGRNTEAFF. The CDR3, as DNA: TGTGCCAGCAGCTTGGCAGGGGGCCGGAACACTGAAGCTTTCTTT.